The rows below give T cell receptor beta chains drawn from one sample of a study of blood T cell repertoires in COVID-19. The table came from immunoSEQ multiplex PCR; TCRdb's copy has only in-frame clones and leaves some out. The repertoire has under 300,000 clones, 82% of them found once; the top ten carry roughly 12%. Sequencing was done on a sample of peripheral blood. The receptors come from a woman in her sixties with active or convalescent COVID-19. The CDR3 runs from the conserved cysteine through the conserved F or W. D genes are given only for firm matches. Not all rows give a size; the values are once, few, many and, for expanded clones, a class.

d_gene	v_gene	j_gene	abundance	CDR3aa	CDR3nt
-	TRBV7-9	TRBJ2-3	many	CASSLRTSTDTQYF	TGTGCCAGCAGCTTACGGACTAGCACAGATACGCAGTATTTT
TRBD2	TRBV4-2	TRBJ2-3	-	CASSLGLADSTDTQYF	TGTGCCAGCAGCCTAGGACTAGCGGATAGCACAGATACGCAGTATTTT
-	TRBV7-2	TRBJ1-4	-	CASSLDSRNEKLFF	TGTGCCAGCAGCCTAGACAGTCGAAATGAAAAACTGTTTTTT
-	TRBV28	TRBJ1-6	few	CASSLWGTTNSPLHF	TGTGCCAGCAGTTTGTGGGGGACAACTAATTCACCCCTCCACTTT
-	TRBV3-1/TRBV3-2	TRBJ1-2	-	CASSQEGGEYGYTF	TGTGCCAGCAGCCAAGAGGGGGGGGAATATGGCTACACCTTC
TRBD2	TRBV6-2/TRBV6-3	TRBJ2-3	-	CASSSLAGWADTQYF	TGTGCCAGCAGTTCGCTAGCGGGATGGGCAGATACGCAGTATTTT
-	TRBV6-6	TRBJ2-7	once	CASSYSSALGSEQYF	TGTGCCAGCAGTTACTCCTCGGCACTAGGGTCAGAGCAGTACTTC
TRBD1	TRBV5-6	TRBJ2-1	-	CASSEMTGGTYNEQFF	TGTGCCAGCAGCGAAATGACAGGGGGAACCTACAATGAGCAGTTCTTC
-	TRBV9	TRBJ1-2	-	CASSAERQYGYTF	TGTGCCAGCAGCGCAGAAAGACAGTATGGCTACACCTTC
-	TRBV2	TRBJ1-6	-	CASSDRHYNSPLHF	TGTGCCAGCAGTGACAGGCATTATAATTCACCCCTCCACTTT
TRBD2	TRBV5-6	TRBJ2-7	-	CASSFGTTWEQYF	TGTGCCAGCAGCTTCGGGACTACATGGGAGCAGTACTTC
TRBD2	TRBV27	TRBJ2-1	-	CASSLTAGGYNEQFF	TGTGCCAGCAGTTTAACAGCGGGGGGGTACAATGAGCAGTTCTTC
-	TRBV28	TRBJ1-2	-	CASSQGGGYTF	TGTGCCAGCAGTCAGGGTGGTGGCTACACCTTC
-	TRBV5-6	TRBJ2-7	-	CASSYPPGTLEQYF	TGTGCCAGCAGCTACCCCCCCGGGACACTCGAGCAGTACTTC
-	TRBV6-2/TRBV6-3	TRBJ2-1	-	CASSWRDVYNEQFF	TGTGCCAGCAGTTGGAGGGACGTCTACAATGAGCAGTTCTTC
TRBD1	TRBV5-6	TRBJ1-3	-	CASSLGDRGHYSGNTIYF	TGTGCCAGCAGCTTGGGTGACAGGGGCCATTACTCTGGAAACACCATATATTTT
-	TRBV11-2	TRBJ2-7	-	CASSGPGGDNTYEQYF	TGTGCCAGCAGCGGCCCCGGCGGGGATAACACCTACGAGCAGTACTTC
-	TRBV7-8	TRBJ2-7	-	CASSRADEQYF	TGTGCCAGCAGCCGGGCCGACGAGCAGTACTTC
TRBD2	TRBV30	TRBJ2-7	-	CAWSSGPNTGGF	TGTGCCTGGAGTTCAGGCCCTAATACGGGGGGGTTT
TRBD1	TRBV2	TRBJ1-5	-	CASSNPGTGNSDQPQHF	TGTGCCAGCAGTAACCCCGGGACAGGGAATAGCGATCAGCCCCAGCATTTT
TRBD1	TRBV10-2	TRBJ1-1	-	CASSEPNQGATEAFF	TGCGCCAGCAGTGAGCCCAACCAGGGGGCAACTGAAGCTTTCTTT
TRBD1	TRBV5-5	TRBJ2-5	-	CASSFYRGQGETQYF	TGTGCCAGCAGCTTCTACAGGGGGCAGGGGGAGACCCAGTACTTC
TRBD1	TRBV7-9	TRBJ1-2	-	CASSLGPRDRVVGYTF	TGTGCCAGCAGCTTAGGGCCCCGGGACAGGGTAGTTGGCTACACCTTC
-	TRBV2	TRBJ1-3	-	CASSEGVGRYGNTIYF	TGTGCCAGCAGTGAAGGGGTGGGGCGATACGGAAACACCATATATTTT
TRBD1	TRBV10-3	TRBJ2-7	-	CAISGGQGEHEQYF	TGTGCCATCAGTGGGGGACAGGGGGAACACGAGCAGTACTTC
TRBD1	TRBV16	TRBJ1-3	few	CASSQSLGQRSSGNTIYF	TGTGCCAGCAGCCAATCGTTGGGACAGAGGAGCTCTGGAAACACCATATATTTT
TRBD1	TRBV19	TRBJ1-3	few	CASSRMGQTGNTIYF	TGTGCCAGTAGTAGAATGGGACAGACTGGAAACACCATATATTTT
-	TRBV18	TRBJ2-1	-	CASSSDHNEQFF	TGTGCCAGCTCATCAGATCACAATGAGCAGTTCTTC
TRBD1	TRBV18	TRBJ1-6	-	CASSADRAQLGSPLHF	TGTGCCAGCTCAGCGGACAGGGCCCAATTAGGTTCACCCCTCCACTTT
-	TRBV9	TRBJ1-5	-	CASSPRGGSNQPQHF	TGTGCCAGCAGCCCACGGGGGGGTAGCAATCAGCCCCAGCATTTT
-	TRBV2	TRBJ2-3	-	CASSFSAGAADTQYF	TGTGCCAGCAGTTTTTCGGCAGGGGCAGCAGATACGCAGTATTTT
-	TRBV10-2	TRBJ1-5	few	CASRVGAGSNQPQHF	TGCGCCAGCAGAGTGGGGGCAGGGAGCAATCAGCCCCAGCATTTT
-	TRBV30	TRBJ1-3	-	CAWRAYPPGNTIYF	TGTGCCTGGAGAGCTTATCCGCCTGGAAACACCATATATTTT
TRBD1	TRBV3-1/TRBV3-2	TRBJ1-2	few	CASSPGQGAWGYTF	TGTGCCAGCAGTCCCGGACAGGGGGCTTGGGGCTACACCTTC
TRBD1	TRBV5-1	TRBJ2-5	once	CASSSGQGWETQYF	TGCGCCAGCAGCTCGGGACAGGGGTGGGAGACCCAGTACTTC
TRBD1	TRBV19	TRBJ1-2	-	CASGGQGNYGYTF	TGTGCCAGTGGAGGACAGGGAAACTATGGCTACACCTTC
TRBD2	TRBV18	TRBJ2-1	many	CASSLPGLAYEQFF	TGTGCCAGCTCGCTACCGGGACTAGCGTATGAGCAGTTCTTC
TRBD1	TRBV7-2	TRBJ1-1	-	CASSLDRGTTEAFF	TGTGCCAGCAGCTTGGACAGGGGGACCACTGAAGCTTTCTTT
-	TRBV29-1	TRBJ2-3	-	CSVVGWGRSTDTQYF	TGCAGCGTTGTAGGGTGGGGCAGGAGCACAGATACGCAGTATTTT
TRBD1	TRBV4-1	TRBJ2-3	few	CASSLGTGAEMDTQYF	TGCGCCAGCAGCCTCGGGACAGGGGCCGAGATGGATACGCAGTATTTT
TRBD1	TRBV6-5	TRBJ1-6	-	CASIQGQGFDSPLHF	TGTGCCAGCATCCAAGGACAGGGTTTCGATTCACCCCTCCACTTT
TRBD1	TRBV5-6	TRBJ2-1	-	CASSLLGQGYNEQFF	TGTGCCAGCAGCTTGCTCGGACAGGGGTACAATGAGCAGTTCTTC
TRBD2	TRBV10-3	TRBJ2-5	-	CAISETSGGLMWETQYF	TGTGCCATCAGTGAAACTAGCGGGGGGCTCATGTGGGAGACCCAGTACTTC
TRBD1	TRBV9	TRBJ2-7	-	CASRAPGQGISYEQYF	TGTGCCAGCAGGGCCCCGGGACAGGGAATCTCCTACGAGCAGTACTTC
-	TRBV29-1	TRBJ1-5	-	CSVADSYNQPQHF	TGCAGCGTAGCTGACAGTTACAATCAGCCCCAGCATTTT
TRBD1	TRBV9	TRBJ1-1	-	CASSPAGQGTNTEAFF	TGTGCCAGCAGCCCGGCGGGACAGGGGACGAACACTGAAGCTTTCTTT
TRBD1	TRBV7-9	TRBJ2-4	-	CASSLRQGAANIQYF	TGTGCCAGCAGCCTGAGACAGGGGGCGGCGAACATTCAGTACTTC
TRBD1	TRBV18	TRBJ2-7	-	CASSRRISGTGAHEQYF	TGTGCCAGCTCAAGACGAATAAGCGGGACAGGGGCTCATGAGCAGTACTTC
-	TRBV6-4	TRBJ1-2	few	CASSVEAGTNYGYTF	TGTGCCAGCAGTGTGGAAGCAGGAACCAACTATGGCTACACCTTC
TRBD1	TRBV6-5	TRBJ1-5	-	CASGGTANSNQPQHF	TGTGCCAGCGGGGGGACAGCTAATAGCAATCAGCCCCAGCATTTT
-	TRBV12-5	TRBJ2-2	-	CASGLWSGTGELFF	TGTGCTAGTGGTTTGTGGAGCGGGACCGGGGAGCTGTTTTTT
TRBD1	TRBV6-5	TRBJ2-3	once	CASSYRDRLLDTQYF	TGTGCCAGCAGTTACCGGGACAGGTTGTTAGATACGCAGTATTTT
-	TRBV7-8	TRBJ1-5	-	CASSAQHRDQPQHF	TGTGCCAGCAGCGCACAACACAGGGATCAGCCCCAGCATTTT
TRBD1	TRBV15	TRBJ1-4	once	CATSRSDRGRINEKLFF	TGTGCCACCAGCCGCTCAGACAGGGGTCGTATTAATGAAAAACTGTTTTTT
TRBD1	TRBV11-2	TRBJ1-2	-	CASSPLGGQGRYGYTF	TGTGCCAGCAGCCCCCTAGGGGGACAGGGGCGCTATGGCTACACCTTC
-	TRBV2	TRBJ1-3	-	CASRPGGQLTRTSSGNTIYF	TGTGCCAGCAGACCCGGTGGACAGCTCACCCGAACCTCCTCTGGAAACACCATATATTTT
TRBD1	TRBV18	TRBJ1-1	-	CASSTTGTNTEAFF	TGTGCCAGCTCAACGACAGGGACTAACACTGAAGCTTTCTTT
-	TRBV27	TRBJ1-2	-	CASGPWAALQASGYTF	TGTGCCAGCGGCCCGTGGGCGGCTCTCCAGGCTAGCGGCTACACCTTC